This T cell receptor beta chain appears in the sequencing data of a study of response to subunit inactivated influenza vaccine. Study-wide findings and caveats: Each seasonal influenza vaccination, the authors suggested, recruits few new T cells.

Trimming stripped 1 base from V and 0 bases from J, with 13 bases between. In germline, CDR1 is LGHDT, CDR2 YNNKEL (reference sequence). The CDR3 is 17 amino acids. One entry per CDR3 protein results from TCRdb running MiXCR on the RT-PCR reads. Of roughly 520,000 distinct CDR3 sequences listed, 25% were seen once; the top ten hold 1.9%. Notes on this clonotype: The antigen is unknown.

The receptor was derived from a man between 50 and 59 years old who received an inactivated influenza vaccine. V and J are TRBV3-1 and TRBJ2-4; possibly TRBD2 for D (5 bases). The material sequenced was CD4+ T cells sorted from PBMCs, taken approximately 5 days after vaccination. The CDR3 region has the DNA TGTGCCAGCAGCCAAGCCCTGGAGCGGTTAGCCAAAAACATTCAGTACTTC. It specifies CASSQALERLAKNIQYF.